This TCR beta chain was captured in a study of OX40 agonist ivuxolimab in advanced cancers. Comments on this clone: Its antigen is unidentified.

General study findings and limits: Patients who responded partially at 0.1-3.0 mg/kg showed clonal expansion ranking among the lowest.

Assay used: immunoSEQ multiplex PCR; TCRdb lists only in-frame clones, some missing. In the table there are around 68,000 clones, about 89% of which are singletons. This CDR3 has 15 residues. Germline CDR1 is SGHDT and CDR2 is YYEEEE. V lost 4 bases and J 4 bases, leaving 14 bases between the germline ends. Sequences were derived from CD4+ or CD8+ T cells sorted from blood, sampled in a trial of the OX40 agonist ivuxolimab. This receptor was taken from an adult with an advanced solid tumor such as melanoma, head and neck, liver or kidney cancer. The J gene is TRBJ2-2, the V gene TRBV5-6, with D perhaps TRBD1 (5 bases). The DNA for the CDR3 is TGTGCCAGCAGCCCCTTAGGGGCCAGCACCGGGGAGCTGTTTTTT. This translates into CASSPLGASTGELFF. The entire variable domain, with the rest obtained from reference TRBV5-6 and TRBJ2-2, is as follows: DAGVTQSPTHLIKTRGQQVTLRCSPKSGHDTVSWYQQALGQGPQFIFQYYEEEERQRGNFPDRFSGHQFPNYSSELNVNALLLGDSALYLCASSPLGASTGELFFGEGSRLTVL.